The 18 T cell receptor beta chains reported below all come from one sample, sequenced in a study of Ad26.COV2.S vaccination and SARS-CoV-2 variants. The treatment denotes: 15 to 20 received Ad26.COV2.S at low or high dose, single or two shots; roughly five received placebo; per-sample allocation not given. Specimens were obtained on day 63 following the first vaccine or placebo injection. Measured with immunoSEQ multiplex PCR; TCRdb has only the in-frame clones, and not every one. The sample carries around 300,000 clones, 86% recorded once. The starting material was peripheral blood, obtained in a trial of Ad26.COV2.S vaccine versus placebo. Receptor source: a person aged 18-60 years who received the Ad26.COV2.S COVID-19 vaccine or a placebo.

The chain has TRBV2 and TRBJ1-5, with D hard to call. V gave up 2 bases and J gave up 0 bases, with 8 bases separating them. The CDR3 is 15 residues long. Germline V gene data show CDR1 as SNHLY and CDR2 as FYNNEI. CDR3 loop: CASSESSYSNQPQHF. CDR3 DNA: TGTGCCAGCAGTGAAAGTAGTTATAGCAATCAGCCCCAGCATTTT.

CDR3 coding DNA: TGCGCCAGCAGTCCACCTGGGGAAAAGCGGAAAGAGACCCAGTACTTC. The encoded protein is CASSPPGEKRKETQYF. This chain links TRBV23-1 with TRBJ2-5, with D tentatively TRBD2 (5 bases). TRBV23-1 is an ORF; its function is uncertain. Trimming cost V 4 bases and J 3 bases, with 18 bases left between them. CDR3 size: 16 residues.

The chain employs TRBV3-1 (or the pseudogene TRBV3-2) and TRBJ2-3; TRBD1 agrees at 11 bases. CDR1 and CDR2 from the germline V gene are LGHDT and YNNKEL (reference sequence). With 0 bases clipped from V and 5 bases from J, the junction kept 10 bases outside the gene matches. The CDR3 extends over 18 amino acids. DNA for the CDR3: TGTGCCAGCAGCCAAGATGGAGGACAGGGGGCCCCCGGAGATACGCAGTATTTT. It codes for CASSQDGGQGAPGDTQYF.

The rearrangement links TRBV4-1 to TRBJ1-5; tentatively, D is TRBD1 (6 bases). V lost 5 bases and J lost 4, with 18 bases in between. Germline CDR1 and CDR2: MGHRA and YSYEKL. This CDR3 is built from 16 residues. The CDR3 sequence: CASSEQTGRGNQPQHF. The CDR3 DNA follows: TGCGCCAGCAGCGAACAGACGGGAAGGGGGAATCAGCCCCAGCATTTT.

The chain recombines TRBV3-1 (or the pseudogene TRBV3-2) with TRBJ2-7; the D gene is possibly TRBD2 (5 bases). V was pared by 4 bases and J by 2 bases, with 9 bases between. The CDR3 covers 13 residues. From germline, CDR1 is LGHDT and CDR2 YNNKEL (reference sequence). Here the CDR3 DNA reads TGTGCCAGCAGCCCCGGAGCGGCCTACGAGCAGTACTTC. Translating it yields CASSPGAAYEQYF.

This chain joins TRBV4-3 and TRBJ2-3; no reliable D call. This CDR3 comprises 14 residues. V gave up 0 bases and J gave up 0 bases, with 4 bases separating them. Germline CDR1 and CDR2: LGHNA and YSLEER. The CDR3 loop is CASSQDPSTDTQYF. The DNA for the CDR3 is TGCGCCAGCAGCCAAGATCCCAGCACAGATACGCAGTATTTT.

V usage is TRBV11-3 and J usage is TRBJ2-2; D call uncertain. V lost 4 bases and J lost 6, with 6 bases in between. The germline gives CDR1 SGHNT, CDR2 YENEEA. The CDR3 covers 12 residues. The CDR3 sequence is CASSSFPGELFF. In DNA, the CDR3 is TGTGCCAGCAGCTCCTTCCCCGGGGAGCTGTTTTTT.

J is TRBJ2-7 and V is TRBV5-1; D call uncertain. Germline-derived CDR1 and CDR2 are SGHRS and YFSETQ. Trimming shortened V by 2 bases and J by 1 base, and 10 bases separated the two germline ends. CDR3 size: 14 residues. The CDR3 spells CASSFDGPSYEQYF. CDR3 in DNA: TGCGCCAGCAGCTTTGATGGACCTTCCTACGAGCAGTACTTC.

This clone was detected only once. The V call is TRBV2, the J call TRBJ1-4; D may be TRBD1 (6 bases). Trimming pared 2 bases from V and 8 bases from J, leaving 12 bases between. The CDR3 is made up of 14 amino acids. The germline V gene has CDR1 SNHLY and CDR2 FYNNEI. The CDR3 bases are TGTGCCAGCAGTGAATACAGGGAAGGGGAAAAACTGTTTTTT. Its protein is CASSEYREGEKLFF.

The chain employs TRBV30 and TRBJ2-7; D is perhaps TRBD2 (6 bases). This CDR3 spans 13 amino acids. Germline V CDR1 and CDR2: GTSNPN, SVGIG (reference sequence). The V and J ends lost 1 base and 2 bases respectively, with 9 bases between them. Here the CDR3 reads CAWSGAGTYEQYF. DNA for the CDR3: TGTGCCTGGAGTGGGGCGGGGACCTACGAGCAGTACTTC. Full variable domain (missing parts from reference TRBV30 and TRBJ2-7): SQTIHQWPATLVQPVGSPLSLECTVEGTSNPNLYWYRQAAGRGLQLLFYSVGIGQISSEVPQNLSASRPQDRQFILSSKKLLLSDSGFYLCAWSGAGTYEQYFGPGTRLTVT.

This sequence joins TRBV6-5 and TRBJ1-2; 7 bases line up with TRBD1. This CDR3 region has 12 residues. The germline V gene has CDR1 MNHEY and CDR2 SVGAGI. V shed 10 bases and J 4 bases; nucleotides not matched to a gene: 6. CDR3 sequence: CATKTGVYGYTF. CDR3 sequence (DNA): TGTGCCACGAAAACAGGGGTCTATGGCTACACCTTC.

The V call is TRBV4-3, the J call TRBJ2-5; 7 nucleotides match TRBD2. The CDR3 covers 16 residues. The germline CDR1 and CDR2 sequences are LGHNA and YSLEER. V lost 1 base to trimming and J lost 5 bases; unmatched junction nucleotides: 10. The CDR3 nucleotides read TGCGCCAGCAGCCAAGGGGGACTACTAAATTTGGAGACCCAGTACTTC. Residues: CASSQGGLLNLETQYF.

This chain links TRBV6-5 with TRBJ2-7; D remains unclear. Germline CDR1 MNHEY, CDR2 SVGAGI. The CDR3 length is 12 residues. V was cut by 6 bases and J by 2 bases, with 8 bases left in between. This chain's CDR3 is CASSRFPYEQYF. In nucleotides, the CDR3 is TGTGCCAGCAGCAGGTTTCCCTACGAGCAGTACTTC.

The V and J genes are TRBV11-2 and TRBJ1-1; D unclear. With 1 base removed from V and 4 bases from J, the gap between germline ends came to 13 bases. CDR3 length: 15 amino acids. CDR1 SGHAT and CDR2 FQNNGV come from the germline V gene. The CDR3 DNA reads TGTGCCAGCAGCTTAGTCAGAGGGCCAGGCACTGAAGCTTTCTTT. This encodes CASSLVRGPGTEAFF.

The V call is TRBV7-2, the J call TRBJ2-1; 7 nucleotides align to TRBD2. In germline, CDR1 is SGHTA, CDR2 FQGNSA. The CDR3 has 15 amino acids. Germline trimming cut 6 bases from V and 0 bases from J; bases unmatched to any gene: 5. CDR3 DNA: TGTGCCAGCAGAGGCGGGACTACCTCCTACAATGAGCAGTTCTTC. It is translated as CASRGGTTSYNEQFF.

The chain carries TRBV4-3 and TRBJ1-2; unclear D gene. The CDR3 has 17 amino acids. The V gene's germline CDR1 is LGHNA and CDR2 YSLEER. V was shortened by 0 bases and J by 4 bases, with 18 bases between the two germline ends. The CDR3 loop is CASSQESGGLNLYGYTF. CDR3 bases: TGCGCCAGCAGCCAAGAGTCCGGCGGCTTAAATCTCTATGGCTACACCTTC.

This clone showed up just once. The chain is built from TRBV13 and TRBJ2-2, with a tentative D call TRBD1 (6 bases). The ends were cut back, 4 bases at V and 3 bases at J, with 18 bases in the middle. There are 17 residues in the CDR3. CDR1 is PRHDT, CDR2 FYEKMQ, per germline (reference sequence). The CDR3 nucleotides read TGTGCCAGCAGCTCAACTCGGACAGCCCCAGACACCGGGGAGCTGTTTTTT. It yields the protein CASSSTRTAPDTGELFF.

The chain recombines TRBV15 with TRBJ2-7; 7 nucleotides line up with TRBD1. CDR1 and CDR2 from the germline V gene are LNHNV and YYDKDF (reference sequence). J gave up 0 bases and V 0 bases, and 2 bases lay outside the gene matches. The CDR3 has 15 amino acids. The CDR3 nucleotides read TGTGCCACCAGCAGAGACCGGGACAGCTCCTACGAGCAGTACTTC. Amino acid sequence: CATSRDRDSSYEQYF.